This T cell receptor (beta chain) was recorded in a study of T cell clonotyping in hematopoietic cell transplantation. Trimming took 0 bases from V and 6 from J, leaving 14 bases between them. Germline assignment: CDR1 GTSNPN and CDR2 SVGIG (reference sequence). The CDR3 sequence is 14 residues long. Study-wide findings and caveats: No sorting was done, leaving CD4 and CD8 contributions mixed. Recipient TCR diversity dropped after transplant; expanded clonotypes rose from day 30 to 180. Graft donor and pretransplant recipient Inverse Simpson Index values predicted broader posttransplant TCR diversity.

Clones were read by immunoSEQ multiplex PCR, and TCRdb kept only the in-frame ones, dropping some. The profile shows about 41,000 clones, approximately 95% of them singletons. A single count supports this clone. The antigen is unknown. This chain links TRBV30 with TRBJ1-2; TRBD1 is a possible D gene (6 bases). Specimen: peripheral blood mononuclear cells. This sequence originates from a man aged 25-40 years in good health. Some clones in this sample may be carry-over from other donors' samples. CDR3 amino acids: CAWSVRGGGHGYTF. As DNA, the CDR3 is TGTGCCTGGAGTGTACGAGGGGGGGGGCATGGCTACACCTTC. Together with reference TRBV30 and TRBJ1-2, the CDR3 gives the full variable domain: SQTIHQWPATLVQPVGSPLSLECTVEGTSNPNLYWYRQAAGRGLQLLFYSVGIGQISSEVPQNLSASRPQDRQFILSSKKLLLSDSGFYLCAWSVRGGGHGYTFGSGTRLTVV.